This T cell receptor delta chain was obtained from a study of gamma-delta T cells after stem cell transplantation. By sample fraction, this clone is medium-sized. A single base is all that separates this from a far larger clone, so a read error is likely. This CDR3 has 20 amino acids. V lost 8 bases, J lost 4 bases, and 32 bases lay in between. In germline, CDR1 is TSWWSYY, CDR2 QGS. TCRdb reprocessed the RT-PCR reads using CATT. The data contain about 1,600 delta-chain clones, about 5.6% of them seen just once; the ten biggest clones take up around 52%. Material for sequencing was gamma-delta T cells. The receptor was derived from a human donor. It is not recorded whose cells these are; they may come from a transplant donor. V is TRDV1 and J is TRDJ2; possibly TRDD3 for D (8 bases). CDR3 amino acids: CALNLPSRYRGYLPTAQLFF. The DNA for the CDR3 is TGTGCTCTTAATCTTCCTAGTCGGTACCGGGGATACTTGCCGACAGCACAACTCTTCTTT.